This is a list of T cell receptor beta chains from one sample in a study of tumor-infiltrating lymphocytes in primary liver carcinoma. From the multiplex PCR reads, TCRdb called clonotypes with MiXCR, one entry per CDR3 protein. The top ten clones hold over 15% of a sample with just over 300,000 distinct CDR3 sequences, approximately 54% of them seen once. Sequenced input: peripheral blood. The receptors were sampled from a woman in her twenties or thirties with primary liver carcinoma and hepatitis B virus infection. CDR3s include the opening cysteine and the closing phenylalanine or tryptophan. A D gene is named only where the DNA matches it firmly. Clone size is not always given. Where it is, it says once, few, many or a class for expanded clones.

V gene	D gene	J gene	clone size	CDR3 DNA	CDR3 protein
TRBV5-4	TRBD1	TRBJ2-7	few	TGTGCCAGCAGCCCGTTTGGGAGGGACAGGGTGGAAGGGGAGCAGTACTTC	CASSPFGRDRVEGEQYF
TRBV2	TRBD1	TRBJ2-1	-	TGTGCCAGCGGGGGACAGCTCAATTCTTTAAATGAGCAGTTCTTC	CASGGQLNSLNEQFF
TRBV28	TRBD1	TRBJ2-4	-	TGTGCCAGCGGCCCGGGACAGGGATATATTCAGTACTTC	CASGPGQGYIQYF
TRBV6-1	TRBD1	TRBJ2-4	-	TGTGCCAGACAGGACAGGTTGGGAACCAAAAACATTCAGTACTTC	CARQDRLGTKNIQYF
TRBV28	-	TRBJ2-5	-	TGTGCCTGCAGAGCGATCATAGAGGGGTACCAAGAGACCCAGTACTTC	CACRAIIEGYQETQYF
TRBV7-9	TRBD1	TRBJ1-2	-	TGTGCCAGCAGCTTCTACAGGGGAAACTATGGCTACACCTTC	CASSFYRGNYGYTF
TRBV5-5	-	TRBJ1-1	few	TGTGCCAGCAGCGTTGGGCCCGGAGGTACTGAAGCTTTCTTT	CASSVGPGGTEAFF
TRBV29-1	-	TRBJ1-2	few	TGCAGCATATGGGTCCTTGGGGGCTACACCTTC	CSIWVLGGYTF
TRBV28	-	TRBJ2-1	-	TGTGCCAGCAGTTTAGTGGCGGACAATGAGCAGTTCTTC	CASSLVADNEQFF
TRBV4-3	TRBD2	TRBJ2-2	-	TGCGCCAGCAGCCGAGAAGTAGCGGGAGGGACCAACACCGGGGAGCTGTTTTTT	CASSREVAGGTNTGELFF
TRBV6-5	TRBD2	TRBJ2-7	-	TGTGCCAGCAGTACCGCTAGCGGGACGAACCACGAGCAGTACTTC	CASSTASGTNHEQYF
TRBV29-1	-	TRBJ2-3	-	TGCAGCGTTGGGGCCCTGGGGGGTGGCGTCACAGAAACGCAGTATTTT	CSVGALGGGVTETQYF
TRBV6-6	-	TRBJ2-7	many	TGTGCCAGCAGTCCACCGATGGGTTACGAGCAGTACTTC	CASSPPMGYEQYF
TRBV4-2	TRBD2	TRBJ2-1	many	TGTGCCAGCAGCCAAGATCGGCGGGAGCGGGCAGGGAATGAGCAGTTCTTC	CASSQDRRERAGNEQFF
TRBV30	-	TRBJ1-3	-	TGTGCCTGGAGTGTTTCTGGAAACACCATATATTTT	CAWSVSGNTIYF
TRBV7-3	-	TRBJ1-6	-	TGTGCCAGCAGCTTACAATCCCATGGAGACAGAACCTATAATTCACCCCTCCACTTT	CASSLQSHGDRTYNSPLHF
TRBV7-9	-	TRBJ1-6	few	TGTGCCGCAGGGGAGAGGAATTCACCCCTCCACTTT	CAAGERNSPLHF
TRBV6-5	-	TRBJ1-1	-	TGTGCCAGCGGGCAGAGCTCGGAAGCTTTCTTT	CASGQSSEAFF
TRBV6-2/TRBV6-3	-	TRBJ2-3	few	TGTGCCAGCAGTGCCCAGCGGCCCACAGATACGCAGTATTTT	CASSAQRPTDTQYF
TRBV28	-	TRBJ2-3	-	TGTGCCAGCCGGGGACGGCTCACAGATACGCAGTATTTT	CASRGRLTDTQYF
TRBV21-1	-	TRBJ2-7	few	TGTGCCAGCAGCCTAACCCGTCGGACAGCTACCTACGAGCAGTACTTC	CASSLTRRTATYEQYF
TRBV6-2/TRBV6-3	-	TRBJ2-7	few	TGTGCCAGCAGTTTGGAGGCTGTCTACGAGCAGTACTTC	CASSLEAVYEQYF
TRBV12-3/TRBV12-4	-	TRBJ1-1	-	TGTGCCAGCAGTTGGAGTACTACGCCGTTTGAAGCTTTCTTT	CASSWSTTPFEAFF
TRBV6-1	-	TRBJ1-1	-	TGTGCCAGCACTGGTCTTGGTAGGGGTAGCACTGAAGCTTTCTTT	CASTGLGRGSTEAFF
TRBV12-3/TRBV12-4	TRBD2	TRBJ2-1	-	TGTGCCAGCAGGTTTATCACGAATGCGGGAGGGAGCTCCTACAATGAGCAGTTCTTC	CASRFITNAGGSSYNEQFF
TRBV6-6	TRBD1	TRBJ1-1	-	TGTGCCAGCGGTTACGATTGGGACAGGGGGCGTACTGAAGCTTTCTTT	CASGYDWDRGRTEAFF
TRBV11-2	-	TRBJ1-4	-	TGTGTCAGCAGCTTAGATCTTGGGGGGCTCAGGCTGTTTTTT	CVSSLDLGGLRLFF
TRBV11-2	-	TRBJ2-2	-	TGTGCCAGCAGCTCGACAGCCTTCGGATCCACCGGGGAGCTGTTTTTT	CASSSTAFGSTGELFF
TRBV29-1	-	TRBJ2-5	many	TGCAGCGTTGAAAGAGCCAGGGAGACCCAGTACTTC	CSVERARETQYF
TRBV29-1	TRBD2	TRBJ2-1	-	TGCAGCGTTGAAGCCGGACTAGCGGACTCCTACAATGAGCAGTTCTTC	CSVEAGLADSYNEQFF
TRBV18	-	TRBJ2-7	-	TGTGCCAGCTCACCACGTCTAGCAGTTCCCGAGCAGTACTTC	CASSPRLAVPEQYF
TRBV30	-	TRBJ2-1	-	TGTGCCTGGAGTGTACAGGAGTACAATGAGCAGTTCTTC	CAWSVQEYNEQFF
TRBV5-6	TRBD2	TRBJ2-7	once	TGTGCCAGCAGCTCCGACCCAGCGGGAGTATACGAGCAGTACTTC	CASSSDPAGVYEQYF
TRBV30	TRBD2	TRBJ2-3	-	TGTGCCTGGAGTGTCGCTAGCGGTCCTGGGGCTACGCAGTATTTT	CAWSVASGPGATQYF
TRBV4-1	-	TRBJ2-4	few	TGCGCCAGCAGCCAAGGTGTTTCAGTCATTCAGTGCTTC	CASSQGVSVIQCF
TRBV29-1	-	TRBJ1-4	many	TGCAGCGTCAGGCCCCGATCAGGGAATAATGAAAAACTGTTTTTT	CSVRPRSGNNEKLFF
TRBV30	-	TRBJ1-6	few	TGTGCCTGGAGTGGACAGTTAGGGTCACCCCTCCACTTT	CAWSGQLGSPLHF
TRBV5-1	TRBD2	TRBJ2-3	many	TGCGCCAGCAGCTTATTTGGAGGACTAGCGGGAGTGATGGATACGCAGTATTTT	CASSLFGGLAGVMDTQYF
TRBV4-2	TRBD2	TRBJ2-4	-	TGTGCCAGTAGCCAAGAGTCTGTGAACGGGAGGAGTAAAAACATTCAGTACTTC	CASSQESVNGRSKNIQYF
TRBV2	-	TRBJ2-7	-	TGTGCCAGCAGGGAGACAGGAACCGACGCCTACGAGCAGTACTTC	CASRETGTDAYEQYF
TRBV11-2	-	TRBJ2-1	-	TGTGCCAGCAGCTTGAAGGCTGGTACGCACAATGAGCAGTTCTTC	CASSLKAGTHNEQFF
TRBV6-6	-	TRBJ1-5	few	TGTGCCAGCAGTTCCCGGGACAACAGCAATCAGCCCCAGCATTTT	CASSSRDNSNQPQHF
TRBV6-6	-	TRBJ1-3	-	TGTGCCAGCAGTTCCTTAAGACCGGGAGGCAGAAACGCCATATATTTT	CASSSLRPGGRNAIYF
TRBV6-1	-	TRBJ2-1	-	TGTGCCAGCAAGAACAGGGCTCCCCACAATGAGCAGTTCTTC	CASKNRAPHNEQFF
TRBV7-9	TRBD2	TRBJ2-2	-	TGTGCCAGTCTTCTAGCGGGACACACCGGGGAGCTGTTTTTT	CASLLAGHTGELFF
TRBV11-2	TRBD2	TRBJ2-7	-	TGTGCCAGCAGTTTAGCGGGAGTCTATGAGCCGTACTTC	CASSLAGVYEPYF
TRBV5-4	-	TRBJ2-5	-	TGTGCCAGCAGTCCTGCAGGGATGCGAGAGACCCAGTACTTC	CASSPAGMRETQYF
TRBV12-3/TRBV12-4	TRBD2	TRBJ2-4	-	TGTGTCAGCAGTTCAATCGCGGGAGGTCGTGGCATTCAGTACTTC	CVSSSIAGGRGIQYF
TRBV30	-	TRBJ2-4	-	TGTGTCTGGAGTGTAAAGAACATTCAGTACTTC	CVWSVKNIQYF
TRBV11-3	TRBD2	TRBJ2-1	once	TGCGCCGGCACAACCTCTAGCGGGAGAAAATCCTACAATGAGCAGTTCTTC	CAGTTSSGRKSYNEQFF
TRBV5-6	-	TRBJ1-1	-	TGTGCCAGCAGCTTGTCCCCGAACACTGAATCTTTCTTT	CASSLSPNTESFF
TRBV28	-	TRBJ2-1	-	TGTGCCAGCAGTCCGCACCTACAGGGAGATGAGCAGTTCTTC	CASSPHLQGDEQFF
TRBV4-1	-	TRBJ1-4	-	TGCGCCAGCAGCTACGAGGGACGGGGGCATGAAAAACTGTTTTTT	CASSYEGRGHEKLFF
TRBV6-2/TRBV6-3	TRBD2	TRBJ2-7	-	TGTGCCAGCACCGGGACTAGCGGGAGATCCCGGGCGAGAGAGCAGTACTTC	CASTGTSGRSRAREQYF
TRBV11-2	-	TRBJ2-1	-	TGTGCCAGCAGCTTGGGGGCGCAAGTTGGAGGAGAGCAGCTCTTC	CASSLGAQVGGEQLF
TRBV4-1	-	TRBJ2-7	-	TGCGCCAGCAGCCAAGATGGGAACAACGAGCAGTACTTC	CASSQDGNNEQYF
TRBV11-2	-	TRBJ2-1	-	TGTGCCAGTAGCAGTAGCGGAAACCGGAACGATGAGCGGTTCTTC	CASSSSGNRNDERFF